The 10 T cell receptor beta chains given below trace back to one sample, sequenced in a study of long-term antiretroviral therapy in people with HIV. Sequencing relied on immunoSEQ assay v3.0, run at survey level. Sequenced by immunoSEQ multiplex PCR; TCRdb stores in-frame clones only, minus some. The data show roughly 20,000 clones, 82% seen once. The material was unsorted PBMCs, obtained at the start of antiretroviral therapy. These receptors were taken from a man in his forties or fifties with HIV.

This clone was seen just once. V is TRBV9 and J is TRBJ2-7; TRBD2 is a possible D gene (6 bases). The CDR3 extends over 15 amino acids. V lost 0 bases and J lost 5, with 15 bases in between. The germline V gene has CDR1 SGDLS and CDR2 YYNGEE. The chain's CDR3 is CASSVGGREHHEQYF. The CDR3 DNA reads TGTGCCAGCAGCGTAGGCGGGCGGGAACACCACGAGCAGTACTTC. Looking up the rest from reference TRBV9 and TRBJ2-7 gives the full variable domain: DSGVTQTPKHLITATGQRVTLRCSPRSGDLSVYWYQQSLDQGLQFLIQYYNGEERAKGNILERFSAQQFPDLHSELNLSSLELGDSALYFCASSVGGREHHEQYFGPGTRLTVT.

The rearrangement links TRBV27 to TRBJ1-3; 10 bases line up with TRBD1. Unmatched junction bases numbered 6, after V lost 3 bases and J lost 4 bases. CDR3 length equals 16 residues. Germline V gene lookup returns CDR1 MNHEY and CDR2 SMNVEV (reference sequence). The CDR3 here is CASSFRGTGEGNTIYF. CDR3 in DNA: TGTGCCAGCAGTTTTAGAGGGACAGGGGAGGGAAACACCATATATTTT.

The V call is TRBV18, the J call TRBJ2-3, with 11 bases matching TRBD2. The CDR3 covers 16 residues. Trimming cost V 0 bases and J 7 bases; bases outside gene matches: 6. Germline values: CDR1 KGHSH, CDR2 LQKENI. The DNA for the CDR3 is TGTGCCAGCTCACCACCGAATAGCGGGAGGGCAAATACGCAGTATTTT. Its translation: CASSPPNSGRANTQYF. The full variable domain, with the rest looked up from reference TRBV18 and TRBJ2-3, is NAGVMQNPRHLVRRRGQEARLRCSPMKGHSHVYWYRQLPEEGLKFMVYLQKENIIDESGMPKERFSAEFPKEGPSILRIQQVVRGDSAAYFCASSPPNSGRANTQYFGPGTRLTVL.

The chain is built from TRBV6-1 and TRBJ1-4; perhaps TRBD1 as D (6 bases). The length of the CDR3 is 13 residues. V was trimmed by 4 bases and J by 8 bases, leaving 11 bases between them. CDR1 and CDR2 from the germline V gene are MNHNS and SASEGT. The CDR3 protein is CASSAGAREKLFF. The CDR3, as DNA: TGTGCCAGCAGTGCAGGGGCGAGGGAAAAACTGTTTTTT.

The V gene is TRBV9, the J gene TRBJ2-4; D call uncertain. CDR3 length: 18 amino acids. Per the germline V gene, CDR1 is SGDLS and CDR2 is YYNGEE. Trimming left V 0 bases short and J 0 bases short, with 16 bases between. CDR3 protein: CASSVGPRGTLAKNIQYF. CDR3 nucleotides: TGTGCCAGCAGCGTAGGGCCTAGAGGAACCCTAGCCAAAAACATTCAGTACTTC.

CDR3 region: CSARVPETQYF. CDR3 coding DNA: TGCAGTGCTAGGGTTCCAGAGACCCAGTACTTC. V is TRBV20-1 and J is TRBJ2-5; D remains ambiguous. Germline-derived CDR1 and CDR2 are DFQATT and SNEGSKA (reference sequence). The CDR3 runs 11 residues. V gave up 3 bases and J gave up 4 bases, with 6 bases separating them.

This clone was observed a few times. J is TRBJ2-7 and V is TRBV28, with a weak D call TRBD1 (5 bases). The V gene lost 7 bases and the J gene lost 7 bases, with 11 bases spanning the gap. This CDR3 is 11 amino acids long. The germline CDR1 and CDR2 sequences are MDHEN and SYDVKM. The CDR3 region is CASNTRVEQYF. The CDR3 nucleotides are TGTGCCAGCAATACCAGGGTTGAGCAGTACTTC. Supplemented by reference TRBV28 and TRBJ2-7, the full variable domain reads DVKVTQSSRYLVKRTGEKVFLECVQDMDHENMFWYRQDPGLGLRLIYFSYDVKMKEKGDIPEGYSVSREKKERFSLILESASTNQTSMYLCASNTRVEQYFGPGTRLTVT.

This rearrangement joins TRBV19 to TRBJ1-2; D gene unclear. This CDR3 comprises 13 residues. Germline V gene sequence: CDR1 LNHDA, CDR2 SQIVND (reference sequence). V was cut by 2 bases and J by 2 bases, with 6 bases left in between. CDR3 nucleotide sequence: TGTGCCAGTAGTATAAGCAGGAACTATGGCTACACCTTC. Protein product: CASSISRNYGYTF.

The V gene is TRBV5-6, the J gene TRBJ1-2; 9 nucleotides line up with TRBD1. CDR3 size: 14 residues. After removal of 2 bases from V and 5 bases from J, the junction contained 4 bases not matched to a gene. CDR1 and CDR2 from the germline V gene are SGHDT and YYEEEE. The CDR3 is CASSLQGAGYGYTF. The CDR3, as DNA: TGTGCCAGCAGCTTACAGGGGGCAGGGTATGGCTACACCTTC.

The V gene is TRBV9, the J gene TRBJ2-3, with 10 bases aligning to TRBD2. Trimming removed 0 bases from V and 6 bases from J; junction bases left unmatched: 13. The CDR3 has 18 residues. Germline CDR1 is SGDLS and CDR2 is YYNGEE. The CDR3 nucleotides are TGTGCCAGCAGCGTAGAAATTGGGACTAGCGCTGGTCACGATACGCAGTATTTT. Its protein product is CASSVEIGTSAGHDTQYF.